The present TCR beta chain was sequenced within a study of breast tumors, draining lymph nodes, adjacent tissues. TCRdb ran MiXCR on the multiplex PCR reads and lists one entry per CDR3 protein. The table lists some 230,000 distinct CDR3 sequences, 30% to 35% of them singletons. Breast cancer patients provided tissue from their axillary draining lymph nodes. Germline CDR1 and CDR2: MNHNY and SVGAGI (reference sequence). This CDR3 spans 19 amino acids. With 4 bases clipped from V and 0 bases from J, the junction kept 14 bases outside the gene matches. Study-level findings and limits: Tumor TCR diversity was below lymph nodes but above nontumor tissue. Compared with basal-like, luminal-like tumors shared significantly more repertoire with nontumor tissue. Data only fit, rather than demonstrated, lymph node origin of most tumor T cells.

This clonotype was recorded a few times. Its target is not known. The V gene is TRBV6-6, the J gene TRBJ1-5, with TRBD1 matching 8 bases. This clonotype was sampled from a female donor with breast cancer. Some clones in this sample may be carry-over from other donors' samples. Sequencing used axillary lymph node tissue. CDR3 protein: CASSSAGQASAYSNQPQHF. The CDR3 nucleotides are TGTGCCAGCAGTTCTGCGGGACAGGCTTCCGCATATAGCAATCAGCCCCAGCATTTT.